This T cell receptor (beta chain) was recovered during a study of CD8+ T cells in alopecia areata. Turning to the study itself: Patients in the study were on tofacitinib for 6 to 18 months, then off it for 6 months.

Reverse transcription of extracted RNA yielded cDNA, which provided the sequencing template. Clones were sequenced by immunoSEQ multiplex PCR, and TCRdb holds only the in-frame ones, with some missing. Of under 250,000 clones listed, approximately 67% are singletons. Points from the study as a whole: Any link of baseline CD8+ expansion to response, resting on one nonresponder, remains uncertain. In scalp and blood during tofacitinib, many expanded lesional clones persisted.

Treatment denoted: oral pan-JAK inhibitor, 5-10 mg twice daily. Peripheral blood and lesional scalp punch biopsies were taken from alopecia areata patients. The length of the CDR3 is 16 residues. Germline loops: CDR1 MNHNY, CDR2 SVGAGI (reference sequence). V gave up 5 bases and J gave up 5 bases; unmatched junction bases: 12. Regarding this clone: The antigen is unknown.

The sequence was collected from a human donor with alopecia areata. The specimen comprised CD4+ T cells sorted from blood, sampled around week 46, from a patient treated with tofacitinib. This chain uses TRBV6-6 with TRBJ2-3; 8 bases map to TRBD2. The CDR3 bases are TGTGCCAGCAGTCCACCGAGCGGGGGAGTTAAAGATACGCAGTATTTT. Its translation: CASSPPSGGVKDTQYF.